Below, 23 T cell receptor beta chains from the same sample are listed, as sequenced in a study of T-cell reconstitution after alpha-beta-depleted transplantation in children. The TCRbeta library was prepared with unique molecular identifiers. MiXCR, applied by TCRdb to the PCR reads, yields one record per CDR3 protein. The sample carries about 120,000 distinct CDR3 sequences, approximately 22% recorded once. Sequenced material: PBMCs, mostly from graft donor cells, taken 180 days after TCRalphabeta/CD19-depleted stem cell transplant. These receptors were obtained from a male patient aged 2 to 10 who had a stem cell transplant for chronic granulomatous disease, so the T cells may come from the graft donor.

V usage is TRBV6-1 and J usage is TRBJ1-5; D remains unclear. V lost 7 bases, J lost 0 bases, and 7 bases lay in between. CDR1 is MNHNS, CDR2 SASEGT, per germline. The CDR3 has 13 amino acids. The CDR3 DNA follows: TGTGCCAGCACCGCGGTTAGCAATCAGCCCCAGCATTTT. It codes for CASTAVSNQPQHF.

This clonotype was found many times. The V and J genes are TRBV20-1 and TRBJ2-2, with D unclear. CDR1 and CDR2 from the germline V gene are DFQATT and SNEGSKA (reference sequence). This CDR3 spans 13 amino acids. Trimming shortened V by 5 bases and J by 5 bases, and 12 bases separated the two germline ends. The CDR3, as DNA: TGCAGTGCTTCCCCTTACGATACCGGGGAGCTGTTTTTT. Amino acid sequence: CSASPYDTGELFF.

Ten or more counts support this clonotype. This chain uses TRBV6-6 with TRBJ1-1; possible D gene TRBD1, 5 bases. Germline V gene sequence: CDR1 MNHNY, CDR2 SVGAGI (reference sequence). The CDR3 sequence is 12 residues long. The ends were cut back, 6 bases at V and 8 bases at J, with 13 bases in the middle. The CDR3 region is CASRTGTVEAFF. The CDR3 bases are TGTGCCAGCAGAACCGGGACGGTGGAAGCTTTCTTT.

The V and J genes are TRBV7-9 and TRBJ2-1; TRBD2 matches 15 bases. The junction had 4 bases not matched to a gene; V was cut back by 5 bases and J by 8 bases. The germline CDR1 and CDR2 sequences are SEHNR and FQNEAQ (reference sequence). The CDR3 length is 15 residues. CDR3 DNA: TGTGCCAGCAGCCAGGGACTAGCGGGAGGCCATGAGCAGTTCTTC. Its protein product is CASSQGLAGGHEQFF.

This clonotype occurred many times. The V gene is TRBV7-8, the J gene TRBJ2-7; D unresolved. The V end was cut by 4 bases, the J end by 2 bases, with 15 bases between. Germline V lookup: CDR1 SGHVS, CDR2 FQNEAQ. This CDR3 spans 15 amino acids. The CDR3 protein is CASSYRRPDPYEQYF. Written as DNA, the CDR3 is TGTGCCAGCAGCTACCGCAGACCCGACCCCTACGAGCAGTACTTC.

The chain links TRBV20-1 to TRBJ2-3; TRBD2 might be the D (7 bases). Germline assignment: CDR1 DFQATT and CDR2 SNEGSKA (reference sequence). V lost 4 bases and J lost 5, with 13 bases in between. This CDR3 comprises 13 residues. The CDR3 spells CSANSGGLDTQYF. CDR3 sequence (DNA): TGCAGTGCTAATTCGGGGGGCTTAGATACGCAGTATTTT.

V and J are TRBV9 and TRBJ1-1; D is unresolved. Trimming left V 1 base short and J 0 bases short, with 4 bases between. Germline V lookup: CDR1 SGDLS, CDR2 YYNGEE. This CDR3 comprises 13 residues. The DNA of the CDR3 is TGTGCCAGCAGCGTAAGAGTGAACACTGAAGCTTTCTTT. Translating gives CASSVRVNTEAFF.

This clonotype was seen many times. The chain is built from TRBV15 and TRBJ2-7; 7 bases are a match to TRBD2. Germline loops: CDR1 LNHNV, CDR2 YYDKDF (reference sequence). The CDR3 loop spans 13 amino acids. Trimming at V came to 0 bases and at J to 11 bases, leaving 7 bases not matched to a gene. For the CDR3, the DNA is TGTGCCACCAGCAGAGATCCTGGCGGGAGTGAGTACTTC. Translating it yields CATSRDPGGSEYF. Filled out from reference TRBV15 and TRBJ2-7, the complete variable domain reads DAMVIQNPRYQVTQFGKPVTLSCSQTLNHNVMYWYQQKSSQAPKLLFHYYDKDFNNEADTPDNFQSRRPNTSFCFLDIRSPGLGDTAMYLCATSRDPGGSEYFGPGTRLTVT.

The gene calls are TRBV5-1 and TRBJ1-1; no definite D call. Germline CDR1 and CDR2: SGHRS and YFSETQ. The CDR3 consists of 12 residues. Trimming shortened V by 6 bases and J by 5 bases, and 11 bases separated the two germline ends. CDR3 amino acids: CASKSGRTEAFF. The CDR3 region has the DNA TGCGCCAGCAAGAGTGGTCGGACTGAAGCTTTCTTT.

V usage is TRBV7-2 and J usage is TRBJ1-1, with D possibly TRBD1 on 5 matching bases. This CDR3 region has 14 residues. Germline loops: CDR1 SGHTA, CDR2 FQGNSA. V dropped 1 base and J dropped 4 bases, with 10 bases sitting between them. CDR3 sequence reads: CASSLEGVFTEAFF. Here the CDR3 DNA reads TGTGCCAGCAGCTTAGAAGGGGTTTTCACTGAAGCTTTCTTT.

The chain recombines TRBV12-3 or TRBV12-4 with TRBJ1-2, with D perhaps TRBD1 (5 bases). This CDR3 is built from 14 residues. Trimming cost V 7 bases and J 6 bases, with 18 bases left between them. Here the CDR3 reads CASKSTGWGHGYTF. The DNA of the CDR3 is TGTGCCAGCAAATCAACCGGGTGGGGCCATGGCTACACCTTC.

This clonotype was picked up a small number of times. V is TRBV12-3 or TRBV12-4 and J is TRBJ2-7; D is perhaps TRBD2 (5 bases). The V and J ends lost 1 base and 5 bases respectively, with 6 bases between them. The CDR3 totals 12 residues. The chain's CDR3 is CASSLGENEQYF. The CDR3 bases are TGTGCCAGCAGTTTAGGGGAGAACGAGCAGTACTTC.

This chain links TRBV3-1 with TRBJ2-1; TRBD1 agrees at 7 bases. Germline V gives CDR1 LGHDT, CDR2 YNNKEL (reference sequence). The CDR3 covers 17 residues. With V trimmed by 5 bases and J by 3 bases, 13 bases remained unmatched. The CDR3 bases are TGTGCCAGCAGCTCCTCAGCGACAGGGCTTTACTACAATGAGCAGTTCTTC. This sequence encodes CASSSSATGLYYNEQFF.

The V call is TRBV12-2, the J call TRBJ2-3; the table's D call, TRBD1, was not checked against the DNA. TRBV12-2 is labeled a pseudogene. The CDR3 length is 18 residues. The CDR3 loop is CASRLPRVGGAFTDTQYF. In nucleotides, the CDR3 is TGTGCAAGTCGCTTACCAAGGGTTGGCGGGGCTTTCACAGATACGCAGTATTTT.

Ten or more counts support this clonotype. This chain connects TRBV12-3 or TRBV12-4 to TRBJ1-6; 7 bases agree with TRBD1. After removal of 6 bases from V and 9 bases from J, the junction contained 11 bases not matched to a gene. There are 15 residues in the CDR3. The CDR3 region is CASSPPGQTLSPLHF. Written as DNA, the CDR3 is TGTGCCAGCAGCCCTCCGGGACAGACCCTTTCACCCCTCCACTTT.

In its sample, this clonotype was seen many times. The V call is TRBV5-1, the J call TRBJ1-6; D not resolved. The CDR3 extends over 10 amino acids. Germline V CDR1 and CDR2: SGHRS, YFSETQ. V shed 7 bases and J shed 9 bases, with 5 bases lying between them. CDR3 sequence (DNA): TGCGCCAGCCGAAGTTCACCCCTCCACTTT. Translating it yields CASRSSPLHF. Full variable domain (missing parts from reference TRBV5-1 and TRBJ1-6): KAGVTQTPRYLIKTRGQQVTLSCSPISGHRSVSWYQQTPGQGLQFLFEYFSETQRNKGNFPGRFSGRQFSNSRSEMNVSTLELGDSALYLCASRSSPLHFGNGTRLTVT.

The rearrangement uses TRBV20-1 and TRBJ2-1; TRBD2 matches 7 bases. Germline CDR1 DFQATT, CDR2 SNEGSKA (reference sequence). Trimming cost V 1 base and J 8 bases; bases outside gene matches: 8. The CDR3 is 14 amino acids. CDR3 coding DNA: TGCAGTGCTAGAGGTCTAGCGGTTTACCATGAGCAGTTCTTC. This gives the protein CSARGLAVYHEQFF.

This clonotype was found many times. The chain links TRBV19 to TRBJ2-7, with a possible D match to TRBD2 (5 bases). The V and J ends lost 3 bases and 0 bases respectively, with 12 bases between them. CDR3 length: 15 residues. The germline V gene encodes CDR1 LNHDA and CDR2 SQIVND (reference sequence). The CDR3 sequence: CASSIPGKSSYEQYF. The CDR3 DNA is TGTGCCAGTAGTATCCCGGGGAAGAGCTCCTACGAGCAGTACTTC. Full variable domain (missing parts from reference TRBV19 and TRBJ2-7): DGGITQSPKYLFRKEGQNVTLSCEQNLNHDAMYWYRQDPGQGLRLIYYSQIVNDFQKGDIAEGYSVSREKKESFPLTVTSAQKNPTAFYLCASSIPGKSSYEQYFGPGTRLTVT.

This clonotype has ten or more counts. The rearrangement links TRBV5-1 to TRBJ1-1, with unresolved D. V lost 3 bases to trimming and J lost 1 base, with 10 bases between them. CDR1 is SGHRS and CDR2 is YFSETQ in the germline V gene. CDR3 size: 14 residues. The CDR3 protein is CASSYFTGNTEAFF. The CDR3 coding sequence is TGCGCCAGCAGCTACTTCACGGGGAACACTGAAGCTTTCTTT.

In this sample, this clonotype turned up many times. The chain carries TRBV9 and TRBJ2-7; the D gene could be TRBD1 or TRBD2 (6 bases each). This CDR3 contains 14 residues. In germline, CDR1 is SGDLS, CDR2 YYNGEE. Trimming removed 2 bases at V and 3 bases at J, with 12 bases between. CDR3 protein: CASSVAEGDYEQYF. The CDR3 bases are TGTGCCAGCAGCGTGGCGGAGGGGGACTACGAGCAGTACTTC.

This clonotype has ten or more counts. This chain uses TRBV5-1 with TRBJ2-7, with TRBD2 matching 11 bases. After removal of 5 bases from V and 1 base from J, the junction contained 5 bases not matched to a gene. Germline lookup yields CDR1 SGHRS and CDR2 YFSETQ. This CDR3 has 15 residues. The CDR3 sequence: CASRQGTSGSYEQYF. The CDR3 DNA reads TGCGCCAGCAGACAAGGGACTAGCGGTTCCTACGAGCAGTACTTC.

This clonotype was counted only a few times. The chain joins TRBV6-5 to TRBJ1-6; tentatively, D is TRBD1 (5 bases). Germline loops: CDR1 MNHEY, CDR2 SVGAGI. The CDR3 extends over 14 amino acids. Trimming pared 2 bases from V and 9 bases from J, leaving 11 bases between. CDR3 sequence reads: CASSYIQRGSPLHF. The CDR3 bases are TGTGCCAGCAGTTACATTCAGAGGGGTTCACCCCTCCACTTT.

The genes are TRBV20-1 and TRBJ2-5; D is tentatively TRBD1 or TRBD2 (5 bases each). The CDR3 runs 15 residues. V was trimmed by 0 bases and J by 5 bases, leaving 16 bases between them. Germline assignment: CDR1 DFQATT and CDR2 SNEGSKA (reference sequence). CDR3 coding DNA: TGCAGTGCTAGAGAAAAACAAGGTTGGGGGGAGACCCAGTACTTC. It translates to CSAREKQGWGETQYF.